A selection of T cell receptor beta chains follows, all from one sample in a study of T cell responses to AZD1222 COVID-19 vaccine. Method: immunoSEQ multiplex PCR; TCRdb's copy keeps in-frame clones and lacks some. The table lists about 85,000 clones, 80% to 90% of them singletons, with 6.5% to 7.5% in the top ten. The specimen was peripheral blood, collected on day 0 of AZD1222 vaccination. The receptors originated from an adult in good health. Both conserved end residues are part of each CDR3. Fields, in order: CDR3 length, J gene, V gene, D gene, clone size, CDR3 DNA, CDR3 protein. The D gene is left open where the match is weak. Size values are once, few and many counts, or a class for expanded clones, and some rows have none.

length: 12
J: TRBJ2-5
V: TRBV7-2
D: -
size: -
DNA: TGTGCCAGCAGCCAATCGAGGGAGACCCAGTACTTC
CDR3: CASSQSRETQYF

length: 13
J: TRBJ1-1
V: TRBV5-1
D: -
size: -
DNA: TGCGCCAGCAGCTTTATAGGGGACACTGAAGCTTTCTTT
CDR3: CASSFIGDTEAFF

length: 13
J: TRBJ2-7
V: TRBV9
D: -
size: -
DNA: TGTGCCAGCAGCGTAGTTGCCGGCTACGAGCAGTACTTC
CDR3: CASSVVAGYEQYF

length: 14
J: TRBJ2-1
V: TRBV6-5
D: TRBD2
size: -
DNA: TGTGCCAGCAGAGCTAGCGGGAGGGTAAATGAGCAGTTCTTC
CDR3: CASRASGRVNEQFF

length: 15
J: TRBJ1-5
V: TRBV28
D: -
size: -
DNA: TGTGCCAGCAGGCCCCATTCGAGCAGCAATCAGCCCCAGCATTTT
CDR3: CASRPHSSSNQPQHF

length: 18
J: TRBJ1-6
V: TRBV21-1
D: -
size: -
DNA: TGTGCCAGCAGCTTCCGGACAGGGAGGAGCTCCTATAATTCACCCCTCCACTTT
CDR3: CASSFRTGRSSYNSPLHF

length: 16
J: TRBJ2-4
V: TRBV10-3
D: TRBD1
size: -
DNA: TGTGCCATCAGTGGGACAGGGGGTCTAGCCAAAAACATTCAGTACTTC
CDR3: CAISGTGGLAKNIQYF

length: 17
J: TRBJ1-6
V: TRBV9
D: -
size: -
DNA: TGTGCCAGCAGCTCAGTCCCCGGGGGGAGAAGAGGTTCACCCCTCCACTTT
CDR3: CASSSVPGGRRGSPLHF

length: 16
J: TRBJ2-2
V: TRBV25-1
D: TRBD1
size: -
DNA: TGTGCCAGCAGTGACCGACAGGGGGCGGGCACCGGGGAGCTGTTTTTT
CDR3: CASSDRQGAGTGELFF

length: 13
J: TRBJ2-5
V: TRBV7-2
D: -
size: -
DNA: TGTGCCAGCAGCCTGACTAGGCAAGAGACCCAGTACTTC
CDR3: CASSLTRQETQYF

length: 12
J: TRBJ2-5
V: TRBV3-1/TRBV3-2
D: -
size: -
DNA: TGTGCCAGCAGCCAAGTAAGGGTGGTCCAGTACTTC
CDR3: CASSQVRVVQYF

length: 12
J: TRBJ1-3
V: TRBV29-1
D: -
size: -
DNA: TGCAGCGGGACGGGGACTGGAAACACCATATATTTT
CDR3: CSGTGTGNTIYF

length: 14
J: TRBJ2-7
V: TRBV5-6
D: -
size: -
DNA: TGTGCCAGCAGCTTGGCGACATTCTCCTACGAGCAGTACTTC
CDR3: CASSLATFSYEQYF

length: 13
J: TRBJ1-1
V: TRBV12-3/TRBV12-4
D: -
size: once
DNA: TGTGCCAGCAAGCATTCGGGGGTCACTGAAGCTTTCTTT
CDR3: CASKHSGVTEAFF

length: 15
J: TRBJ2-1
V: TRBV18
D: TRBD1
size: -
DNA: TGTGCCAGCTCACGAGACAGGGATCCCTACAATGAGCAGTTCTTC
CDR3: CASSRDRDPYNEQFF

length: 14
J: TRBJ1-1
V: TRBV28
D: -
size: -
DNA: TGTGCCAGCAGTCCATCGTTGAGTGGGACTGAAGCTTTCTTT
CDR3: CASSPSLSGTEAFF

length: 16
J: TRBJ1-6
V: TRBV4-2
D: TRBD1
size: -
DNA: TGTGCCAGCAGCCCCCCCGGGACAGAACATAATTCACCCCTCCACTTT
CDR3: CASSPPGTEHNSPLHF

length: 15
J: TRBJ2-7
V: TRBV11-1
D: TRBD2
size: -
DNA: TGTGCCAGCAGCTCTTCTAGCGGGGGAAGCTACGAGCAGTACTTC
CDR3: CASSSSSGGSYEQYF

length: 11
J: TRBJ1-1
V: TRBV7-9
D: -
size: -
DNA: TGTGCCAGCAGCACCTCTATTGAAGCTTTCTTT
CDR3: CASSTSIEAFF

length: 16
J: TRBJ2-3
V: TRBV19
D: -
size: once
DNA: TGTGCCAGTAGTATCGGGGGAAGCATACGCACAGATACGCAGTATTTT
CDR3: CASSIGGSIRTDTQYF

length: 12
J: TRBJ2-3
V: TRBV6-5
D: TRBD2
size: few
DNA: TGTGCCAGCCTTTCGACTAGCGGAAGGCAGTATTTT
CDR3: CASLSTSGRQYF

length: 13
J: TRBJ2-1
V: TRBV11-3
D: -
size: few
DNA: TGTGCCAGCAGCTCGCGACCTAGCGTTGAGCAGTTCTTC
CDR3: CASSSRPSVEQFF

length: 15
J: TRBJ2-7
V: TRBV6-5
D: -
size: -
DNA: TGTGCCAGCAGTTATGACCGCACTCCTCCCTACGAGCAGTACTTC
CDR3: CASSYDRTPPYEQYF

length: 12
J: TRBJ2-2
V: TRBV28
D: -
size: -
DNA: TGTGCCAGCAGTTCGGTGACTCCCGAGCTGTTTTTT
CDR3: CASSSVTPELFF

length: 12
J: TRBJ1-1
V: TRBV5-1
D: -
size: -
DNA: TGCGCCAGCAGCTTGGGTGGGCATGAAGCTTTCTTT
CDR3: CASSLGGHEAFF

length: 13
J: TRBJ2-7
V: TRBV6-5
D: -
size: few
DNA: TGTGCCAGCAGTACCGGACTTGACTACGAGCAGTACTTC
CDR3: CASSTGLDYEQYF

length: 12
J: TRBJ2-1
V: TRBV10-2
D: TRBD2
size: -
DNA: TGCGCCAGCAGGGAGACTAGCGGGAGGTTGTTCTTC
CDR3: CASRETSGRLFF

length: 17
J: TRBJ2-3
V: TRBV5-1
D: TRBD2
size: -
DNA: TGCGCCAGCAGCTTTGGGTCTAGCGGGGGGCCAAAAGATACGCAGTATTTT
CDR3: CASSFGSSGGPKDTQYF

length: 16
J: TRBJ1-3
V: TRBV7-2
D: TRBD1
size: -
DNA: TGTGCCAGCAGTGGACAGGTCGTCACCTCTGGAAACACCATATATTTT
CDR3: CASSGQVVTSGNTIYF

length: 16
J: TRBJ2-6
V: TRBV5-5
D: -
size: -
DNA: TGTGCCAGCAGCAGAGCAGGGGCCTCTGGGGCCAACGTCCTGACTTTC
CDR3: CASSRAGASGANVLTF

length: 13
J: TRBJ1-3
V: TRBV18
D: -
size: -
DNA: TGTGCCAGCTCAACAGCCTCTGGAAACACCATATATTTT
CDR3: CASSTASGNTIYF

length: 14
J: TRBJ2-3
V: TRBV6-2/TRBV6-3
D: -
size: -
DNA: TGTGCCAGCAGCCTCGGGCGAAGCACAGATACGCAGTATTTT
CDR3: CASSLGRSTDTQYF

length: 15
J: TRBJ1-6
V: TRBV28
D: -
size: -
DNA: TGTGCCAGCAGTCCCCTCAGGGGCATGAATTCACCCCTCCACTTT
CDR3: CASSPLRGMNSPLHF

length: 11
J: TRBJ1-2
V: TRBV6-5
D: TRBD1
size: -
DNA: TGTGCCAGCAGTTATGGACAGGAACGCCTCTTC
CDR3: CASSYGQERLF

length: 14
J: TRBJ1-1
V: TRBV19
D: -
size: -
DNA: TGTGCCAGTAGTCTACAGGGCGGGGGCACTGAAGCTTTCTTT
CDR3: CASSLQGGGTEAFF

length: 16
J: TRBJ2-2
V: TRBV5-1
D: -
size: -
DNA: TGCGCCAGCAGCTTGGAGGTGACAGCGTCCGGCGGGGAGCTGTTTTTT
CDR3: CASSLEVTASGGELFF